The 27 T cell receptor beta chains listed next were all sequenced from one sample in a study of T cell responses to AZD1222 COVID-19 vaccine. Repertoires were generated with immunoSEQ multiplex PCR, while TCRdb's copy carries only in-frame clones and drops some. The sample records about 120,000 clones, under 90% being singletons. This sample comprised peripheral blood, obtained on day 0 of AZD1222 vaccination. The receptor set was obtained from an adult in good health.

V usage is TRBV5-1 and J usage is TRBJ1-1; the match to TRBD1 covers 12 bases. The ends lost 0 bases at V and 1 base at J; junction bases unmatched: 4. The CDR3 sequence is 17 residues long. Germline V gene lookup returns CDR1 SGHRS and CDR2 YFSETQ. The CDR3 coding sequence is TGCGCCAGCAGCTTGGCAGGGACAGGGGGCAGGAACACTGAAGCTTTCTTT. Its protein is CASSLAGTGGRNTEAFF. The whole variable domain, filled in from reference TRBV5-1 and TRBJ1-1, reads KAGVTQTPRYLIKTRGQQVTLSCSPISGHRSVSWYQQTPGQGLQFLFEYFSETQRNKGNFPGRFSGRQFSNSRSEMNVSTLELGDSALYLCASSLAGTGGRNTEAFFGQGTRLTVV.

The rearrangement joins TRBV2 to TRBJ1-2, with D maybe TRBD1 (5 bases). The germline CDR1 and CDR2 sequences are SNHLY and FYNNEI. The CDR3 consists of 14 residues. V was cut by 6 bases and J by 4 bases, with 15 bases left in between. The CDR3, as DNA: TGTGCCAGCAGAACTGCGGGGGTGGGCTATGGCTACACCTTC. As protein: CASRTAGVGYGYTF. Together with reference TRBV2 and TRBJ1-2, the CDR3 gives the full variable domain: EPEVTQTPSHQVTQMGQEVILRCVPISNHLYFYWYRQILGQKVEFLVSFYNNEISEKSEIFDDQFSVERPDGSNFTLKIRSTKLEDSAMYFCASRTAGVGYGYTFGSGTRLTVV.

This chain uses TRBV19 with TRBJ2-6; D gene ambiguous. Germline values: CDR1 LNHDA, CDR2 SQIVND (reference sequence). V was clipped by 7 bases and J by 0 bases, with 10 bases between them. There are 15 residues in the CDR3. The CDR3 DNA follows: TGTGCCAGTATCCATCCCGGCTCTGGGGCCAACGTCCTGACTTTC. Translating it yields CASIHPGSGANVLTF.

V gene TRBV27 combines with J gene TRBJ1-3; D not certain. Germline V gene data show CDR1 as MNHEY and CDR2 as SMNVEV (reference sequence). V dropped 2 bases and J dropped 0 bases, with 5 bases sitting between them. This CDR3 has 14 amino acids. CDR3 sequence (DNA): TGTGCCAGCAGTTTAGTCGGCTCTGGAAACACCATATATTTT. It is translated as CASSLVGSGNTIYF.

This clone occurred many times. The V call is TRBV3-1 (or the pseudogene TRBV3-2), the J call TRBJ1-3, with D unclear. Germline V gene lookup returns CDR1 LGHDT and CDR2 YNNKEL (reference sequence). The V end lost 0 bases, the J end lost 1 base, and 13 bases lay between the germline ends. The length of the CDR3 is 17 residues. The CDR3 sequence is CASSQDLAEISGNTIYF. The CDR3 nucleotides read TGTGCCAGCAGCCAAGATCTGGCAGAGATATCTGGAAACACCATATATTTT.

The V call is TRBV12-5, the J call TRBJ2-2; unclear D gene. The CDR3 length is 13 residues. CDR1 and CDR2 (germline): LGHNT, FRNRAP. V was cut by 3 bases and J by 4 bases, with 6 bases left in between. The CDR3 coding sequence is TGTGCTAGTGGTTTTTGGGGCACCGGGGAGCTGTTTTTT. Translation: CASGFWGTGELFF.

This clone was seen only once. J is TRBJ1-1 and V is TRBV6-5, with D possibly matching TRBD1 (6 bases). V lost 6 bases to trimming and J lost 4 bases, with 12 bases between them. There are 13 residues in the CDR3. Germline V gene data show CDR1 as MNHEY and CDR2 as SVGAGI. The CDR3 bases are TGTGCCAGCAGAGTACAGGGCGGCACTGAAGCTTTCTTT. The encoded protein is CASRVQGGTEAFF.

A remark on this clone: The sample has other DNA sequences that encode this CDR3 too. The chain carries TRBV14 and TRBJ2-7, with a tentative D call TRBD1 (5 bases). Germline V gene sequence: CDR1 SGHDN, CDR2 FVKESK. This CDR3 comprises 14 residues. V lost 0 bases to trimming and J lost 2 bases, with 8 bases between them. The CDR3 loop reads CASSQDRAPYEQYF. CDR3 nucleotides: TGTGCCAGCAGCCAAGACAGGGCCCCCTACGAGCAGTACTTC.

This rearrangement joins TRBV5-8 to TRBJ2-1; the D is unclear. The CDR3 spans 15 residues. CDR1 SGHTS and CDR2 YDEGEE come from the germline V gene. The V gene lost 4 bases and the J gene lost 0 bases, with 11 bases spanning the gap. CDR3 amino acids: CASSPFTSSYNEQFF. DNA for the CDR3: TGTGCCAGCAGCCCCTTCACGAGCTCCTACAATGAGCAGTTCTTC.

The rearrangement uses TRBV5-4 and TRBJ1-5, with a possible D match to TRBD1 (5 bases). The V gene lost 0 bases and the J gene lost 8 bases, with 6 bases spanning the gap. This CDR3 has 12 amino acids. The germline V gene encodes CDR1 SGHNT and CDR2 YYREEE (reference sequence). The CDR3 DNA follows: TGTGCCAGCAGCTTGGTAGGGGAGCCCCAGCATTTT. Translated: CASSLVGEPQHF.

DNA of the CDR3: TGTGCCAGCAGTGAGTTGACAGGGGGTGATCCCTACGAGCAGTACTTC. This sequence encodes CASSELTGGDPYEQYF. The rearrangement links TRBV6-1 to TRBJ2-7; 9 bases fit TRBD1. The V gene's germline CDR1 is MNHNS and CDR2 SASEGT. Trimming took 3 bases from V and 2 from J; bases not matched to a gene: 8. The CDR3 length is 16 residues.

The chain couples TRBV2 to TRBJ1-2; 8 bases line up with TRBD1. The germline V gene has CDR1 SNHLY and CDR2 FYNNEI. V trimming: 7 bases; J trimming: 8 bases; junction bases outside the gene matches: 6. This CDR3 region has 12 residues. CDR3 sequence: CASTGQVGGYTF. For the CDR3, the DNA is TGTGCCAGCACGGGACAGGTTGGGGGCTACACCTTC.

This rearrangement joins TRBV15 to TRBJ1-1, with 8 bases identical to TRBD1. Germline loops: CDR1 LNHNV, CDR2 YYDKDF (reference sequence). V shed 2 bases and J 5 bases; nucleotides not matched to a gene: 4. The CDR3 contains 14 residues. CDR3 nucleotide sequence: TGTGCCACCAGCAGAACTACAGGGGGAACTGAAGCTTTCTTT. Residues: CATSRTTGGTEAFF.

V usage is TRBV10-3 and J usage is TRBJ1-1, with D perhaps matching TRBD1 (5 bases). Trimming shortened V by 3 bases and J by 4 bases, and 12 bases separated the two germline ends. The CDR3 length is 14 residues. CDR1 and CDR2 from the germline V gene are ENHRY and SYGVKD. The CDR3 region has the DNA TGTGCCATCAGTGATCGGGGGGTAAGCACTGAAGCTTTCTTT. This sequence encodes CAISDRGVSTEAFF.

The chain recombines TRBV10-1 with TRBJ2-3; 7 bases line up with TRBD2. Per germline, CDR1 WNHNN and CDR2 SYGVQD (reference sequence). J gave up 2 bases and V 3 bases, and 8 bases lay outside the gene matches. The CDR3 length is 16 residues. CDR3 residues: CASSEVVAGHTDTQYF. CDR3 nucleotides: TGCGCCAGCAGTGAAGTGGTAGCGGGCCACACAGATACGCAGTATTTT.

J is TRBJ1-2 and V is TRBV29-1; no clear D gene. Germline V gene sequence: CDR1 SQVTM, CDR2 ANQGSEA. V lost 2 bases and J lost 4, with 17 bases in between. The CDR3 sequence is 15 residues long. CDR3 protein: CSVELTPDGLYGYTF. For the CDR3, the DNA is TGCAGCGTTGAACTCACCCCGGACGGGCTCTATGGCTACACCTTC.

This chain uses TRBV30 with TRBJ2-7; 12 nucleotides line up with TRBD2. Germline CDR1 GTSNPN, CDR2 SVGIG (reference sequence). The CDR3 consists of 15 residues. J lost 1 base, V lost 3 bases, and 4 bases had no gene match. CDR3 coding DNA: TGTGCCTGGAGCCCCGGGACTAGCGGGTCCTACGAGCAGTACTTC. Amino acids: CAWSPGTSGSYEQYF. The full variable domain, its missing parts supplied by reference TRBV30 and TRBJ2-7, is SQTIHQWPATLVQPVGSPLSLECTVEGTSNPNLYWYRQAAGRGLQLLFYSVGIGQISSEVPQNLSASRPQDRQFILSSKKLLLSDSGFYLCAWSPGTSGSYEQYFGPGTRLTVT.

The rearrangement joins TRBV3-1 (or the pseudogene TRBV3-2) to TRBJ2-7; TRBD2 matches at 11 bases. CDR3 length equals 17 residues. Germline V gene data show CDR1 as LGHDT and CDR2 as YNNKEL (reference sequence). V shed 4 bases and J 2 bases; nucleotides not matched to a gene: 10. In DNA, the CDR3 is TGTGCCAGCAGCCCCTGGACTAGCGGGTACCGTACCTACGAGCAGTACTTC. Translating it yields CASSPWTSGYRTYEQYF.

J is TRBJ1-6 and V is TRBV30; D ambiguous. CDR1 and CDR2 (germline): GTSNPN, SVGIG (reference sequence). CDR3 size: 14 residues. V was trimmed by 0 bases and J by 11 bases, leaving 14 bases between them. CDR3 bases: TGTGCCTGGAGTGTACGTCCTACGATTGCACCCCTCCACTTT. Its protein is CAWSVRPTIAPLHF.

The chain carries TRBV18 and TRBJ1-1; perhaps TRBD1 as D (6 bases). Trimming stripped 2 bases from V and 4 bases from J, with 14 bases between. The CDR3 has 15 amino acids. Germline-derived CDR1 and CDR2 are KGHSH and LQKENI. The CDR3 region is CASSPLRGMSTEAFF. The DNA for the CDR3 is TGTGCCAGCTCACCATTGAGGGGGATGAGCACTGAAGCTTTCTTT.

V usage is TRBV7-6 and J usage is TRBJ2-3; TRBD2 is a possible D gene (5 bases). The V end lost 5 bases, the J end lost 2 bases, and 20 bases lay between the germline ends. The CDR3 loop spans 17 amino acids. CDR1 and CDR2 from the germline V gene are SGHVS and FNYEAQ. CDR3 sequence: CASSPGPWARATDTQYF. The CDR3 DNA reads TGTGCCAGCAGCCCCGGGCCGTGGGCGCGGGCCACAGATACGCAGTATTTT.

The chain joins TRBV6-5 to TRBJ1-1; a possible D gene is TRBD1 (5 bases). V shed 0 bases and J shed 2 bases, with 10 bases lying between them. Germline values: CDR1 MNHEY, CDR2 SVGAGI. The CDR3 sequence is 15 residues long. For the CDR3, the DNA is TGTGCCAGCAGTTACTCGACGGGGGTTAACACTGAAGCTTTCTTT. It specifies CASSYSTGVNTEAFF.

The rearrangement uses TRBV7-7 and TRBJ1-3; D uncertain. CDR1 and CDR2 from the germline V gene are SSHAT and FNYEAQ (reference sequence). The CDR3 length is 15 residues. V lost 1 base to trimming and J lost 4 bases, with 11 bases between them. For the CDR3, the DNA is TGTGCCAGCAGCTTAGGCCAGGCGGCCGGAAACACCATATATTTT. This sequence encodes CASSLGQAAGNTIYF.

The CDR3 loop reads CASRGDRARFEQYF. In DNA form, the CDR3 reads TGTGCCAGCAGGGGGGACAGGGCGAGATTTGAGCAGTACTTC. J is TRBJ2-7 and V is TRBV2, with 9 bases lining up with TRBD1. Germline V gene data show CDR1 as SNHLY and CDR2 as FYNNEI. V was clipped by 6 bases and J by 7 bases; unmatched bases: 10. This CDR3 comprises 14 residues.

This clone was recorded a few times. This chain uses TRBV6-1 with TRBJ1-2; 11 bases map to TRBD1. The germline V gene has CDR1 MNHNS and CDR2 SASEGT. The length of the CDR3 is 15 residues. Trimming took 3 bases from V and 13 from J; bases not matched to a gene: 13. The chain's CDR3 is CASSDGTGGHDWVTF. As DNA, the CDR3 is TGTGCCAGCAGTGATGGGACAGGGGGACACGACTGGGTCACCTTC.

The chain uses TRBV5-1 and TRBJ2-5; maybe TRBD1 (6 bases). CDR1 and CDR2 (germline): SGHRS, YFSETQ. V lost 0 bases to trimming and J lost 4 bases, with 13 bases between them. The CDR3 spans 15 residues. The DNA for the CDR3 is TGCGCCAGCAGCTTGGCTTCAGGGGTGGGAGAGACCCAGTACTTC. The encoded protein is CASSLASGVGETQYF.

CDR3 sequence: CASSSRRTAPLHF. Written as DNA, the CDR3 is TGTGCCAGCAGCTCACGCCGGACAGCACCCCTCCACTTT. This rearrangement joins TRBV7-2 to TRBJ1-6; D possibly corresponds to TRBD1 (6 bases). Trimming took 4 bases from V and 11 from J, leaving 12 bases between them. Per germline, CDR1 SGHTA and CDR2 FQGNSA. This CDR3 region has 13 residues.